This record covers a single TCR beta chain. The target antigen is unknown. 60 Vbeta and 13 Jbeta primers were used in PCR. Assay: immunoSEQ multiplex PCR; the TCRdb copy retains only in-frame clones and omits some. The data hold some 150,000 clones, with around 82% observed a single time. This sample is drawn from a study of cytomegalovirus exposure and HLA in healthy donors. Study-level points and caveats: A list of roughly 160 TCR beta chains associated with cytomegalovirus was given.

CDR1 and CDR2 from the germline V gene are SEHNR and FQNEAQ (reference sequence). V shed 5 bases, J shed 6 bases, and the junction held 6 bases outside the gene matches. The CDR3 runs to 13 residues. The sequenced sample was PBMCs. The TCR sequence derives from a woman between 50 and 59 years old in good health and CMV-seropositive. The chain combines TRBV7-9 with TRBJ2-7; 8 positions agree with TRBD1. DNA for the CDR3: TGTGCCAGCAGCCCCTACAGGGGGAGCGAGCAGTACTTC. This sequence encodes CASSPYRGSEQYF.